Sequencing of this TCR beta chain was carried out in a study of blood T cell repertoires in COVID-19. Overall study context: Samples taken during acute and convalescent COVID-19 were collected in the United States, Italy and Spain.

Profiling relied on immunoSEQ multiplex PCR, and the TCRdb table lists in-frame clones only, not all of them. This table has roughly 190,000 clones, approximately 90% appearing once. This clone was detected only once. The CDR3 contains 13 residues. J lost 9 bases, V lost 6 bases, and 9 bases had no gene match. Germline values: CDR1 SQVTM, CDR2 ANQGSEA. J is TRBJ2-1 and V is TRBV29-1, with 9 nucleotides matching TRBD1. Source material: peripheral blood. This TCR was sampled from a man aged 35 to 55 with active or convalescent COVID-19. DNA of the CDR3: TGCAGCGTCATCGGACAGGGGAGTATTGAGCAGTTCTTC. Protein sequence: CSVIGQGSIEQFF.